Below are 20 T cell receptor beta chains sequenced from a single sample in a study of beta chain features in type 1 diabetes. Expressed TCRB transcripts were sequenced because the entire RNA isolate underwent reverse transcription. This table comes from immunoSEQ multiplex PCR, and its TCRdb copy is limited to in-frame clones, with some not included. The table lists a few hundred thousand clones, 27% of them singletons. The sequencing input was central memory CD4+ T cells from blood. Receptor source: a man aged 30 to 39 in good health.

This clone was detected many times. The V call is TRBV28, the J call TRBJ1-1; D possibly corresponds to TRBD1 (5 bases). This CDR3 has 11 amino acids. Per germline, CDR1 MDHEN and CDR2 SYDVKM. Trimming pared 9 bases from V and 6 bases from J, leaving 11 bases between. The CDR3 is CASQGFAEAFF. The CDR3 region has the DNA TGTGCCAGTCAGGGTTTCGCTGAAGCTTTCTTT.

This clone appeared a few times. V is TRBV29-1 and J is TRBJ1-2, with 7 bases that match TRBD1. The V gene end was trimmed by 7 bases and the J gene end by 11 bases; junction bases not matched to a gene: 7. Germline V CDR1 and CDR2: SQVTM, ANQGSEA. The CDR3 totals 10 residues. The CDR3 is CSARDSQYTF. DNA for the CDR3: TGCAGCGCACGGGACAGTCAGTACACCTTC.

The V call is TRBV10-3, the J call TRBJ2-3, with D possibly TRBD1 on 5 matching bases. The germline CDR1 and CDR2 sequences are ENHRY and SYGVKD. The CDR3 is 15 amino acids. V lost 4 bases and J 0 bases, leaving 11 bases between the germline ends. The CDR3 sequence: CAISGGQRSTDTQYF. CDR3 nucleotides: TGTGCCATCAGTGGGGGCCAGCGAAGCACAGATACGCAGTATTTT.

This clone was seen a handful of times. The CDR3 loop is CSVDTGTGGYEQYF. DNA for the CDR3: TGCAGCGTTGATACCGGGACAGGGGGCTACGAGCAGTACTTC. The rearrangement uses TRBV29-1 and TRBJ2-7, with TRBD1 matching 11 bases. Germline assignment: CDR1 SQVTM and CDR2 ANQGSEA. J lost 3 bases, V lost 3 bases, and 4 bases had no gene match. This CDR3 is built from 14 residues.

V is TRBV23-1 and J is TRBJ1-1; tentatively, D is TRBD1 (5 bases). TRBV23-1 is designated an ORF whose function remains uncertain. The V and J ends lost 2 bases and 1 base respectively, with 14 bases between them. The CDR3 loop spans 16 amino acids. The CDR3 loop is CASSQRSGSWNTEAFF. The CDR3 nucleotides are TGCGCCAGCAGTCAACGGTCAGGGTCCTGGAACACTGAAGCTTTCTTT.

This clone was detected a few times. This may arise from a read error, as a much more abundant clone is one base away. Here the CDR3 DNA reads TGTGCCTGGATTCCGGGGCGCGGAGAGACCCAGTACTTC. Protein sequence: CAWIPGRGETQYF. The chain carries TRBV30 and TRBJ2-5, with D perhaps matching TRBD1 or TRBD2 (5 bases each). Deletions cut 4 bases from V and 4 bases from J, with 13 bases between. The CDR3 sequence is 13 residues long. Germline CDR1 and CDR2: GTSNPN and SVGIG (reference sequence).

The genes are TRBV9 and TRBJ2-7; perhaps TRBD2 as D (5 bases). V gave up 4 bases and J gave up 9 bases, with 11 bases separating them. CDR3 length: 11 amino acids. Germline assignment: CDR1 SGDLS and CDR2 YYNGEE. Written as DNA, the CDR3 is TGTGCCAGCAGCTTTGACGGGGTGCAGTACTTC. Translation gives CASSFDGVQYF.

This clone turned up a few times. The chain combines TRBV30 with TRBJ1-1; possibly TRBD1 for D (6 bases). Trimming removed 5 bases from V and 1 base from J, with 14 bases in between. The length of the CDR3 is 14 residues. Germline V CDR1 and CDR2: GTSNPN, SVGIG (reference sequence). CDR3 nucleotides: TGTGCCTGGGCTCGAGGGGGGTCGAACACTGAAGCTTTCTTT. Its translation: CAWARGGSNTEAFF. The complete variable domain, with remaining parts taken from reference TRBV30 and TRBJ1-1, reads SQTIHQWPATLVQPVGSPLSLECTVEGTSNPNLYWYRQAAGRGLQLLFYSVGIGQISSEVPQNLSASRPQDRQFILSSKKLLLSDSGFYLCAWARGGSNTEAFFGQGTRLTVV.

This clone was seen only a few times. V and J are TRBV7-2 and TRBJ2-7; D is unresolved. Per germline, CDR1 SGHTA and CDR2 FQGNSA. The CDR3 is made up of 11 amino acids. With 1 base removed from V and 5 bases from J, the gap between germline ends came to 3 bases. The chain's CDR3 is CASSLEDEQYF. DNA for the CDR3: TGTGCCAGCAGCTTAGAAGACGAGCAGTACTTC. Looking up the rest from reference TRBV7-2 and TRBJ2-7 gives the full variable domain: GAGVSQSPSNKVTEKGKDVELRCDPISGHTALYWYRQSLGQGLEFLIYFQGNSAPDKSGLPSDRFSAERTGGSVSTLTIQRTQQEDSAVYLCASSLEDEQYFGPGTRLTVT.

This clone has more than one count but fewer than ten. This chain uses TRBV2 with TRBJ2-1; possible D gene TRBD2, 5 bases. The CDR3 spans 13 residues. The germline V gene encodes CDR1 SNHLY and CDR2 FYNNEI. Trimming shortened V by 2 bases and J by 7 bases, and 9 bases separated the two germline ends. The CDR3, as DNA: TGTGCCAGCAGTGAACTCGGGAAAAATGAGCAGTTCTTC. This codes for CASSELGKNEQFF.

V gene TRBV7-9 combines with J gene TRBJ2-7; TRBD2 matches at 9 bases. CDR1 is SEHNR and CDR2 is FQNEAQ in the germline V gene (reference sequence). The CDR3 is 16 residues long. V trimming: 1 base; J trimming: 6 bases; junction bases outside the gene matches: 10. CDR3 DNA: TGTGCCAGCAGCTTAGTAAGAGCGGGACTAGCTCGCGAGCAGTACTTC. Protein product: CASSLVRAGLAREQYF.

This clone was detected only a few times. The chain recombines TRBV7-2 with TRBJ2-5; 8 bases are a match to TRBD1. CDR3 length: 15 amino acids. From germline, CDR1 is SGHTA and CDR2 FQGNSA. V lost 6 bases and J lost 5; bases outside the gene matches: 11. This CDR3 is CASSPGQGLWETQYF. CDR3 sequence (DNA): TGTGCCAGCAGTCCTGGACAGGGCCTGTGGGAGACCCAGTACTTC.

V and J are TRBV6-7 and TRBJ1-4; D ambiguous. TRBV6-7 is an open reading frame, and its role is uncertain. Between the trimmed V and J ends, which lost 5 bases and 8 bases, there was a span of 24 bases. There are 17 residues in the CDR3. CDR3 sequence: CASSRTNIGPNGEKLFF. In nucleotides, the CDR3 is TGTGCCAGCAGTCGGACTAATATCGGGCCCAACGGAGAAAAACTGTTTTTT.

The J gene is TRBJ2-1, the V gene TRBV5-5; 9 bases line up with TRBD1. The CDR3 extends over 14 amino acids. Germline V gene lookup returns CDR1 SGHKS and CDR2 YYEKEE (reference sequence). V shed 4 bases, J shed 7 bases, and the junction held 6 bases outside the gene matches. CDR3 protein: CASSADRGGNEQFF. CDR3 in DNA: TGTGCCAGCAGCGCGGACAGGGGTGGGAATGAGCAGTTCTTC.

The J gene is TRBJ2-5, the V gene TRBV7-7; tentative D call: TRBD2 (6 bases). This CDR3 spans 14 amino acids. From germline, CDR1 is SSHAT and CDR2 FNYEAQ (reference sequence). V lost 4 bases to trimming and J lost 3 bases, with 12 bases between them. The CDR3 nucleotides read TGTGCCAGCAGCTGGGGGACTGTTGAAGAGACCCAGTACTTC. Translation: CASSWGTVEETQYF. Using reference TRBV7-7 and TRBJ2-5 for the parts outside the CDR3, the full variable domain is GAGVSQSPRYKVTKRGQDVTLRCDPISSHATLYWYQQALGQGPEFLTYFNYEAQPDKSGLPSDRFSAERPEGSISTLTIQRTEQRDSAMYRCASSWGTVEETQYFGPGTRLLVL.

This clone came up many times. CDR3: CASSYPTRINEQFF. The CDR3 region has the DNA TGTGCCAGCAGCTATCCGACTAGAATAAATGAGCAGTTCTTC. The chain links TRBV7-2 to TRBJ2-1, with D maybe TRBD2 (6 bases). The V end lost 4 bases, the J end lost 7 bases, and 14 bases lay between the germline ends. Per the germline V gene, CDR1 is SGHTA and CDR2 is FQGNSA. This CDR3 has 14 amino acids.

J is TRBJ2-7 and V is TRBV10-1; D is unresolved. CDR1 is WNHNN, CDR2 SYGVQD, per germline (reference sequence). Between the trimmed V and J ends, which lost 2 bases and 2 bases, there was a span of 10 bases. The CDR3 consists of 14 residues. The chain's CDR3 is CASSEVQAPYEQYF. CDR3 DNA sequence: TGCGCCAGCAGTGAGGTCCAGGCCCCCTACGAGCAGTACTTC.

This clone was seen more than once but under ten times. J is TRBJ2-5 and V is TRBV5-1; D is perhaps TRBD1 or TRBD2 (6 bases each). Trimming took off 2 bases at V and 5 bases at J, with 13 bases between the two ends. Germline-derived CDR1 and CDR2 are SGHRS and YFSETQ. This CDR3 contains 14 residues. The chain's CDR3 is CASSFMGGRETQYF. CDR3 nucleotides: TGCGCCAGCAGCTTTATGGGGGGCCGGGAGACCCAGTACTTC.

The CDR3 here is CAWSGRSGNTIYF. The CDR3 nucleotides are TGTGCCTGGAGTGGGCGCTCTGGAAACACCATATATTTT. The rearrangement links TRBV30 to TRBJ1-3; D uncertain. The CDR3 loop spans 13 amino acids. V lost 1 base and J 0 bases, leaving 4 bases between the germline ends. Germline V gene lookup returns CDR1 GTSNPN and CDR2 SVGIG (reference sequence).

Only one count was recorded for this clone. The chain links TRBV5-4 to TRBJ2-7; D may be TRBD2 (6 bases). Per germline, CDR1 SGHNT and CDR2 YYREEE (reference sequence). Between the trimmed V and J ends, which lost 4 bases and 3 bases, there was a span of 8 bases. The CDR3 totals 12 residues. The CDR3, as DNA: TGTGCCAGCAGCCTGGACTACTACGAGCAGTACTTC. This codes for CASSLDYYEQYF.